The 18 T cell receptor beta chains below all came from one sample that was sequenced in a study of T cell responses to AZD1222 COVID-19 vaccine. TCRdb keeps only in-frame clones here, not all; method: immunoSEQ multiplex PCR. The sample records roughly 49,000 clones, roughly 90% being singletons. The specimen comprised peripheral blood, sampled 28 days after the second AZD1222 dose. The source of these receptors is an adult who received the AZD1222 COVID-19 vaccine.

The rearrangement joins TRBV14 to TRBJ2-1; tentatively, D is TRBD2 (6 bases). With 0 bases removed from V and 9 bases from J, the gap between germline ends came to 12 bases. The CDR3 is 14 amino acids. Germline values: CDR1 SGHDN, CDR2 FVKESK. The CDR3 region has the DNA TGTGCCAGCAGCCAAGAACTAGCAGTTGGTGAGCAGTTCTTC. Translated, it gives CASSQELAVGEQFF.

This rearrangement joins TRBV9 to TRBJ2-1; no clear D gene. The CDR3 sequence is 17 residues long. V was trimmed by 6 bases and J by 0 bases, leaving 19 bases between them. From germline, CDR1 is SGDLS and CDR2 YYNGEE. The CDR3 protein is CASTQVRSVYSYNEQFF. In DNA, the CDR3 is TGTGCCAGCACCCAGGTACGGAGCGTATACTCCTACAATGAGCAGTTCTTC.

This clone was observed a few times. The rearrangement links TRBV7-6 to TRBJ2-7; 10 bases map to TRBD1. J lost 2 bases, V lost 4 bases, and 2 bases had no gene match. Germline CDR1 is SGHVS and CDR2 is FNYEAQ. The CDR3 spans 14 residues. CDR3 nucleotides: TGTGCCAGCAGCTCGGACAGGGGGGCCTACGAGCAGTACTTC. It specifies CASSSDRGAYEQYF.

CDR3 bases: TGCGCCAGCAGCTTGGGGGGGGGTGGGACTGAAGCTTTCTTT. Protein product: CASSLGGGGTEAFF. The rearrangement joins TRBV5-1 to TRBJ1-1, with D possibly matching TRBD1 (5 bases). Deletions cut 0 bases from V and 5 bases from J, with 11 bases between. The CDR3 totals 14 residues. Germline-derived CDR1 and CDR2 are SGHRS and YFSETQ. The full variable domain, with the rest looked up from reference TRBV5-1 and TRBJ1-1, is KAGVTQTPRYLIKTRGQQVTLSCSPISGHRSVSWYQQTPGQGLQFLFEYFSETQRNKGNFPGRFSGRQFSNSRSEMNVSTLELGDSALYLCASSLGGGGTEAFFGQGTRLTVV.

The gene calls are TRBV27 and TRBJ2-7; D is tentatively TRBD1 or TRBD2 (6 bases each). Germline V gives CDR1 MNHEY, CDR2 SMNVEV (reference sequence). The CDR3 contains 16 residues. V was cut by 5 bases and J by 0 bases, with 17 bases left in between. The CDR3 DNA is TGTGCCAGCAGTCCGGACCTAGGGGGAGGCTCCTACGAGCAGTACTTC. Translated: CASSPDLGGGSYEQYF.

The V gene is TRBV14, the J gene TRBJ2-2; the D gene is possibly TRBD2 (6 bases). CDR1 SGHDN and CDR2 FVKESK come from the germline V gene. V lost 3 bases, J lost 7 bases, and 12 bases lay in between. The CDR3 runs to 14 residues. CDR3 in amino acids: CASSHQGGGGELFF. CDR3 sequence (DNA): TGTGCCAGCAGCCATCAGGGAGGAGGCGGGGAGCTGTTTTTT.

This sequence joins TRBV27 and TRBJ1-5, with D perhaps matching TRBD1 (5 bases). V lost 4 bases and J lost 0, with 10 bases in between. Germline values: CDR1 MNHEY, CDR2 SMNVEV (reference sequence). The CDR3 has 15 amino acids. The CDR3 DNA is TGTGCCAGCAGTTCGGGACTCTATAGCAATCAGCCCCAGCATTTT. It codes for CASSSGLYSNQPQHF.

This clone occurred once. The chain joins TRBV18 to TRBJ2-3, with 9 bases that match TRBD1. CDR1 is KGHSH, CDR2 LQKENI, per germline. CDR3 length: 15 amino acids. V gave up 4 bases and J gave up 1 base; unmatched junction bases: 3. The CDR3 spells CASSLRQGGTDTQYF. For the CDR3, the DNA is TGTGCCAGCTCACTCAGACAGGGGGGCACAGATACGCAGTATTTT.

The chain employs TRBV29-1 and TRBJ1-1, with unresolved D. CDR1 is SQVTM, CDR2 ANQGSEA, per germline. V was shortened by 7 bases and J by 1 base, with 10 bases between the two germline ends. The length of the CDR3 is 12 residues. CDR3 nucleotides: TGCAGCGCCCGAGGGCCGAACACTGAAGCTTTCTTT. Translating it yields CSARGPNTEAFF.

CDR3 sequence: CASRPRRASTDTQYF. The CDR3 nucleotides read TGTGCCAGCAGGCCAAGGAGGGCTAGCACAGATACGCAGTATTTT. The rearrangement links TRBV6-6 to TRBJ2-3; maybe TRBD2 (6 bases). Germline assignment: CDR1 MNHNY and CDR2 SVGAGI (reference sequence). Trimming stripped 6 bases from V and 0 bases from J, with 13 bases between. This CDR3 is built from 15 residues.

This clone was picked up one time. CDR3 sequence reads: CASTAGTGIGLANYGYTF. DNA of the CDR3: TGTGCCAGCACCGCCGGGACAGGGATTGGTCTAGCTAACTATGGCTACACCTTC. The V and J genes are TRBV28 and TRBJ1-2; TRBD1 agrees at 9 bases. V gave up 7 bases and J gave up 0 bases; unmatched junction bases: 15. Germline loops: CDR1 MDHEN, CDR2 SYDVKM. The CDR3 has 18 amino acids.

The chain carries TRBV5-1 and TRBJ2-7; D gene uncertain. Germline V gene sequence: CDR1 SGHRS, CDR2 YFSETQ. V lost 5 bases to trimming and J lost 3 bases, with 12 bases between them. The CDR3 runs to 13 residues. The CDR3 is CASRSPGNYEQYF. CDR3 nucleotides: TGCGCCAGCAGGTCCCCGGGCAACTACGAGCAGTACTTC.

V and J are TRBV28 and TRBJ1-5; 9 nucleotides match TRBD1. V was pared by 5 bases and J by 0 bases, with 8 bases of the junction left unmatched. CDR3 length: 17 amino acids. CDR1 is MDHEN, CDR2 SYDVKM, per germline. CDR3 DNA sequence: TGTGCCAGCAGTCCCGGACAGGGGCGTTATAGCAATCAGCCCCAGCATTTT. Translating it yields CASSPGQGRYSNQPQHF.

J is TRBJ2-2 and V is TRBV5-1; the match to TRBD2 covers 9 bases. V was clipped by 4 bases and J by 7 bases; unmatched bases: 14. Looked up from germline, CDR1 is SGHRS and CDR2 is YFSETQ. The CDR3 is 17 residues long. Here the CDR3 reads CASSPLAGGPVDGELFF. The CDR3 bases are TGCGCCAGCAGCCCCCTGGCGGGGGGGCCGGTAGACGGGGAGCTGTTTTTT.

V is TRBV28 and J is TRBJ2-7, with 10 bases lining up with TRBD2. The junction had 7 bases not matched to a gene; V was cut back by 10 bases and J by 1 base. Germline V CDR1 and CDR2: MDHEN, SYDVKM. This CDR3 comprises 14 residues. The CDR3 DNA reads TGTGCCACCATTAGCGGGAGGCGATCCTACGAGCAGTACTTC. It encodes CATISGRRSYEQYF.

The chain employs TRBV4-1 and TRBJ2-1; either TRBD1 or TRBD2 may fit D (5 bases each). Per germline, CDR1 MGHRA and CDR2 YSYEKL. V was pared by 4 bases and J by 8 bases, with 12 bases between. The length of the CDR3 is 13 residues. In DNA, the CDR3 is TGCGCCAGCAGCCCCGGGACCCTACATGAGCAGTTCTTC. Translated: CASSPGTLHEQFF.

The chain employs TRBV7-2 and TRBJ2-1; D perhaps matches TRBD2 (6 bases). Germline lookup yields CDR1 SGHTA and CDR2 FQGNSA. This CDR3 is built from 13 residues. Trimming shortened V by 5 bases and J by 6 bases, and 11 bases separated the two germline ends. The CDR3 DNA sequence: TGTGCCAGCAGCGGGGGACTTTTCAATGAGCAGTTCTTC. It is translated as CASSGGLFNEQFF.

The rearrangement links TRBV28 to TRBJ1-5; a weak D match, TRBD1 (5 bases). The germline V gene has CDR1 MDHEN and CDR2 SYDVKM. This CDR3 contains 14 residues. Trimming took 5 bases from V and 8 from J, leaving 16 bases between them. The CDR3 region has the DNA TGTGCCAGCAGTCCTGGGACCCCCGGGGAGCCCCAGCATTTT. Translating gives CASSPGTPGEPQHF.